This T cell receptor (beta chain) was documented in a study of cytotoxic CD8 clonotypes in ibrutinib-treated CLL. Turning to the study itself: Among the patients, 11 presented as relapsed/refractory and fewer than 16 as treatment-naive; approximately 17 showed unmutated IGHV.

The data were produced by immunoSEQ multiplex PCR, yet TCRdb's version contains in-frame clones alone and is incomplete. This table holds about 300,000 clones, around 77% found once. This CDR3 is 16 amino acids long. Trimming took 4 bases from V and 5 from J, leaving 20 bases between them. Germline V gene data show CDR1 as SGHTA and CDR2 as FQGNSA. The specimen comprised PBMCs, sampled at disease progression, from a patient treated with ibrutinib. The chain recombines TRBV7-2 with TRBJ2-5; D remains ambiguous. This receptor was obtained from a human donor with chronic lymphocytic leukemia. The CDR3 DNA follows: TGTGCCAGCAGCTGGTACCCCCGGACCTGGGCGGAGACCCAGTACTTC. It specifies CASSWYPRTWAETQYF. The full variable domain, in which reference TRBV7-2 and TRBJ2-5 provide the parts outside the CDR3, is GAGVSQSPSNKVTEKGKDVELRCDPISGHTALYWYRQSLGQGLEFLIYFQGNSAPDKSGLPSDRFSAERTGGSVSTLTIQRTQQEDSAVYLCASSWYPRTWAETQYFGPGTRLLVL.